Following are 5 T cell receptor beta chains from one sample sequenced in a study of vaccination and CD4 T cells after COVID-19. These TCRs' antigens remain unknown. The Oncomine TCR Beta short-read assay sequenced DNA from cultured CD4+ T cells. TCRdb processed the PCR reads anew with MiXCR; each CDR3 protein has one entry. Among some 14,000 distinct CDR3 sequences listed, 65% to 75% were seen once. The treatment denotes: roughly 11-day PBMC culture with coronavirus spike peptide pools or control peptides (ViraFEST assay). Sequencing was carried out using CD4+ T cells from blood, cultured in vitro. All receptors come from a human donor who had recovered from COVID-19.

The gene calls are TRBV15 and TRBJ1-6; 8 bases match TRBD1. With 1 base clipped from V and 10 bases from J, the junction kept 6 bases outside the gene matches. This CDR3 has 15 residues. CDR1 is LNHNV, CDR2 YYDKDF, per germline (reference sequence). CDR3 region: CATSRVAGGGSPLHF. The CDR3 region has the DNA TGTGCCACCAGCAGAGTTGCAGGGGGCGGATCACCCCTCCACTTT.

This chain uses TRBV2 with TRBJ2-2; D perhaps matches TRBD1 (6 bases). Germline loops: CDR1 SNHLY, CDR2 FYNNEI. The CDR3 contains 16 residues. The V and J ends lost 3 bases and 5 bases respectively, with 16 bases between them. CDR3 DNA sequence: TGTGCCAGCAGTGACGGGACATTGGTCACGACCGGGGAGCTGTTTTTT. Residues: CASSDGTLVTTGELFF.

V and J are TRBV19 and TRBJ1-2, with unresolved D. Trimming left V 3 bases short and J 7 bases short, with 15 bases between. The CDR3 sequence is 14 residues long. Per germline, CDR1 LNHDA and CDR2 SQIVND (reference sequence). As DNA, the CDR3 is TGTGCCAGTAGTATCGGGCAGGATTACTCTGGCTACACCTTC. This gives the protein CASSIGQDYSGYTF.

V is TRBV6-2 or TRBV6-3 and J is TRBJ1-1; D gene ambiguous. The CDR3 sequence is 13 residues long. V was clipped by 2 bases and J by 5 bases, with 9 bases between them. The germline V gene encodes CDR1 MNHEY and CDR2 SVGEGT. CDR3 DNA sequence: TGTGCCAGCAGTTACGTTCTCCGGACTGAAGCTTTCTTT. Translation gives CASSYVLRTEAFF.

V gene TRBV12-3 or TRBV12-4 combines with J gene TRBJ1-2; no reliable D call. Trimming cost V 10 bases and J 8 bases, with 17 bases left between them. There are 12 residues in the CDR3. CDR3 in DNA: TGTGCCAACGCAAGGCCGGGAGGGGGCTACACCTTC. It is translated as CANARPGGGYTF.